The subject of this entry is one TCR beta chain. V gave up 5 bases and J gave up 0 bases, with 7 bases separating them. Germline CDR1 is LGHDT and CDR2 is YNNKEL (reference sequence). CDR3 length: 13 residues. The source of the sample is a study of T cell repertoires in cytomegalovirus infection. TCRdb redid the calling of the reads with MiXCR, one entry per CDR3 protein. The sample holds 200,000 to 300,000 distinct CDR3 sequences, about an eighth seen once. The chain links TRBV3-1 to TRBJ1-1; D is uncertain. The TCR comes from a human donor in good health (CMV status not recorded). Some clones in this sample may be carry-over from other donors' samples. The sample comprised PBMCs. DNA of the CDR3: TGTGCCAGCAGCACACGCTTGAACACTGAAGCTTTCTTT. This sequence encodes CASSTRLNTEAFF.